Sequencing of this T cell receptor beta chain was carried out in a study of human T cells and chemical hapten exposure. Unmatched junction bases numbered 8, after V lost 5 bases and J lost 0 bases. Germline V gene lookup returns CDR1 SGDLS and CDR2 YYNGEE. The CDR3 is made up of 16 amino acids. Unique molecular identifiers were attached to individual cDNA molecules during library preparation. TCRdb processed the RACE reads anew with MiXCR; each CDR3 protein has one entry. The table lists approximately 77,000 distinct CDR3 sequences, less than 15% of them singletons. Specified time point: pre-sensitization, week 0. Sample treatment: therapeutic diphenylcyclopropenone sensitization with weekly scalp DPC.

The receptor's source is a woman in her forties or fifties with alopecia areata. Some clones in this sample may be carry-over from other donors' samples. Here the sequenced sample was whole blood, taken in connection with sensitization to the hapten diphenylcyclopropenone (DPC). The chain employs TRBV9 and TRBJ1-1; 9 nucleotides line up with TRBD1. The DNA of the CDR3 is TGTGCCAGCAGGCCGGGACAGGGCCGTTTGAACACTGAAGCTTTCTTT. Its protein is CASRPGQGRLNTEAFF.